Presented here are 8 T cell receptor beta chains from one specimen sequenced in a study of control samples from healthy donors and cancer patients. Assay used: immunoSEQ multiplex PCR; TCRdb lists only in-frame clones, some missing. The sample shows 150,000 or so clones, 80% to 90% of them seen only once. The sample taken for sequencing was blood. Every receptor here comes from a man younger than 40 in good health.

The chain is built from TRBV19 and TRBJ2-7; tentatively, D is TRBD2 (6 bases). Germline CDR1 is LNHDA and CDR2 is SQIVND (reference sequence). This CDR3 region has 15 residues. Trimming removed 4 bases at V and 0 bases at J, with 13 bases between. The CDR3 DNA reads as TGTGCCAGTAGTAGGGACTCCATCAGCTCCTACGAGCAGTACTTC. It translates to CASSRDSISSYEQYF. Full variable domain (remainder filled in from reference TRBV19 and TRBJ2-7): DGGITQSPKYLFRKEGQNVTLSCEQNLNHDAMYWYRQDPGQGLRLIYYSQIVNDFQKGDIAEGYSVSREKKESFPLTVTSAQKNPTAFYLCASSRDSISSYEQYFGPGTRLTVT.

In this sample, this clone turned up once. The chain joins TRBV30 to TRBJ1-2; the match to TRBD1 covers 7 bases. V trimming: 7 bases; J trimming: 5 bases; junction bases outside the gene matches: 4. Germline CDR1 is GTSNPN and CDR2 is SVGIG (reference sequence). This CDR3 region has 11 residues. The CDR3: CASPGGYGYTF. In DNA form, the CDR3 reads TGTGCCTCCCCAGGGGGTTATGGCTACACCTTC.

This clone was seen once. The gene calls are TRBV7-2 and TRBJ2-2; no firm D call. This CDR3 contains 13 residues. V was pared by 1 base and J by 9 bases, with 9 bases between. Germline V gene lookup returns CDR1 SGHTA and CDR2 FQGNSA. CDR3 sequence reads: CASSLVPLRELFF. The CDR3 region has the DNA TGTGCCAGCAGCTTAGTCCCGCTTCGGGAGCTGTTTTTT.

The chain employs TRBV5-6 and TRBJ1-1; 8 positions match TRBD1. The CDR3 spans 17 residues. Germline CDR1 is SGHDT and CDR2 is YYEEEE. With 4 bases clipped from V and 4 bases from J, the junction kept 15 bases outside the gene matches. The CDR3 DNA reads as TGTGCCAGCAGCCAACAGGGCAGGGGGCTGGCGAGCACTGAAGCTTTCTTT. This gives the protein CASSQQGRGLASTEAFF.

The chain couples TRBV5-5 to TRBJ2-1, with D unclear. Germline V gives CDR1 SGHKS, CDR2 YYEKEE (reference sequence). This CDR3 spans 14 amino acids. V lost 0 bases to trimming and J lost 5 bases, with 9 bases between them. Written as DNA, the CDR3 is TGTGCCAGCAGCTTGGGGTGGACCAACAATGAGCAGTTCTTC. This gives the protein CASSLGWTNNEQFF.

The chain couples TRBV5-1 to TRBJ2-5, with 13 bases matching TRBD2. After removal of 4 bases from V and 5 bases from J, the junction contained 5 bases not matched to a gene. This CDR3 region has 15 residues. Germline loops: CDR1 SGHRS, CDR2 YFSETQ. The CDR3: CASSGGLAGPETQYF. DNA for the CDR3: TGCGCCAGCAGCGGGGGACTAGCGGGGCCCGAGACCCAGTACTTC.

This chain joins TRBV2 and TRBJ1-1; a weak D match, TRBD1 (6 bases). Trimming took off 6 bases at V and 2 bases at J, with 16 bases between the two ends. The CDR3 is 15 residues long. Germline loops: CDR1 SNHLY, CDR2 FYNNEI. Written as DNA, the CDR3 is TGTGCCAGCAGCGGACAGCTTCCTATTAACACTGAAGCTTTCTTT. Its translation: CASSGQLPINTEAFF.

The chain combines TRBV28 with TRBJ1-4; D call uncertain. CDR1 is MDHEN, CDR2 SYDVKM, per germline. Trimming took off 9 bases at V and 8 bases at J, with 4 bases between the two ends. The CDR3 consists of 9 residues. The CDR3 bases are TGTGCCAGTGGGGAAAAACTGTTTTTT. Its protein product is CASGEKLFF.